This T cell receptor (beta chain) is from a study of cytomegalovirus exposure and HLA in healthy donors. 60 Vbeta and 13 Jbeta primers were used in PCR. Produced via immunoSEQ multiplex PCR; TCRdb's table is partial and in-frame only. The sample gives approximately 160,000 clones, approximately 88% of which show up once; about 0.37% is in the top ten. Germline values: CDR1 LNHDA, CDR2 SQIVND (reference sequence). This CDR3 is 12 amino acids long. The V end lost 7 bases, the J end lost 1 base, and 7 bases lay between the germline ends. The V gene is TRBV19, the J gene TRBJ1-1; no clear D. This clonotype was obtained from a boy between 2 and 15 years old in good health and CMV-seronegative. The sample comprised PBMCs. This CDR3 is CASTNWNTEAFF. The DNA for the CDR3 is TGTGCCAGTACCAACTGGAACACTGAAGCTTTCTTT.